The 5 T cell receptor beta chains reported below all come from one sample, sequenced in a study of breast tumors, draining lymph nodes, adjacent tissues. Axillary draining lymph nodes of breast cancer patients supplied the node samples. TCRdb re-derived calls from the multiplex PCR reads in MiXCR, one entry per CDR3 protein. The sample comprises fewer than 300,000 distinct CDR3 sequences, roughly 32% of which are singletons, and roughly 1.3% rests with the top ten. The sample taken for sequencing was axillary lymph node tissue. The receptors originated from a female donor with breast cancer. Some clones in this sample may be carry-over from other donors' samples.

This clonotype appeared many times. The chain combines TRBV7-3 with TRBJ2-7; 9 nucleotides line up with TRBD2. The trim removed 5 bases at V and 6 bases at J, leaving 8 bases unmatched. The CDR3 is 14 amino acids. Germline assignment: CDR1 SGHTA and CDR2 FQGTGA. CDR3 residues: CASSPSGGSVEQYF. DNA for the CDR3: TGTGCCAGCAGCCCGAGCGGGGGGTCCGTCGAGCAGTACTTC.

This clonotype has more than one count but fewer than ten. This chain joins TRBV24-1 and TRBJ2-1, with 7 nucleotides matching TRBD2. V was pared by 11 bases and J by 5 bases, with 17 bases of the junction left unmatched. CDR3 length equals 16 residues. Germline V gives CDR1 KGHDR, CDR2 SFDVKD. This CDR3 is CASSRLAYSYNNEQFF. CDR3 DNA sequence: TGTGCCAGCTCACGACTAGCTTACTCGTATAACAATGAGCAGTTCTTC.

This clonotype was seen repeatedly, ten times or more. This chain links TRBV14 with TRBJ2-1; 7 bases are shared with TRBD2. The CDR3 runs 18 residues. The J segment lost 0 bases and the V segment lost 0 bases, leaving 8 bases of the junction unmatched. CDR1 is SGHDN and CDR2 is FVKESK in the germline V gene. The CDR3 loop reads CASSQDLTSSSSYNEQFF. The CDR3 DNA reads as TGTGCCAGCAGCCAAGATCTGACTAGCAGCAGCTCCTACAATGAGCAGTTCTTC.

In its sample, this clonotype was seen many times. This rearrangement joins TRBV5-5 to TRBJ1-5, with D possibly matching TRBD1 (5 bases). The CDR3 contains 13 residues. Germline CDR1 reads SGHKS; CDR2 reads YYEKEE (reference sequence). Trimming took 4 bases from V and 5 from J, leaving 10 bases between them. CDR3 loop: CASSRDVHQPQHF. CDR3 in DNA: TGTGCCAGCAGCCGGGACGTTCATCAGCCCCAGCATTTT.

The V call is TRBV20-1, the J call TRBJ2-3, with 7 bases identical to TRBD2. CDR1 DFQATT and CDR2 SNEGSKA come from the germline V gene (reference sequence). The CDR3 runs to 14 residues. Unmatched junction bases numbered 3, after V lost 1 base and J lost 2 bases. The DNA for the CDR3 is TGCAGTGCTAGAGGGGGAGGGTTCACAGATACGCAGTATTTT. It encodes CSARGGGFTDTQYF.